This TCR beta chain derives from a study of CD8 T cells in Susac syndrome. Reverse transcription of roughly 0.5 to 1 ug RNA used random hexamers. TCR beta CDR3 was amplified by immunoSEQ multiplex PCR. This amplification extended across 54 Vbeta and 13 Jbeta segments. One entry per CDR3 protein results from TCRdb running MiXCR on the immunoSEQ multiplex PCR reads. In the table there are about 210,000 distinct CDR3 sequences, nearly 97% of which are singletons. From blood CD8+ and CD4+ T cells, TCR beta sequences were generated. Both CD4+ and CD8+ T cells were negatively isolated, and TEMRA cells underwent FACS enrichment. The TCR comes from a human donor with multiple sclerosis. The sequenced material came from CD4+ T cells from PBMCs.

CDR3: CASSPFRRGEQFF. The CDR3 bases are TGTGCCAGCAGCCCCTTTCGGAGGGGTGAGCAGTTCTTC. The chain recombines TRBV3-1 with TRBJ2-1; tentatively, D is TRBD2 (6 bases). Trimming pared 4 bases from V and 9 bases from J, leaving 13 bases between. Germline values: CDR1 LGHDT, CDR2 YNNKEL (reference sequence). CDR3 length equals 13 residues.